The following is a T cell receptor beta chain sequence with its context. As yet, its antigen is unknown. The naive CD8 fraction comprised CD45RO-negative cells positively selected for CCR7 and excluded terminally differentiated effector memory CD45RA+ cells. CDR1 and CDR2 (germline): LNHDA, SQIVND (reference sequence). This CDR3 spans 15 amino acids. Trimming left V 2 bases short and J 0 bases short, with 9 bases between. This entry is derived from a study of shared clonotypes between healthy human individuals. Using immunoSEQ multiplex PCR, the repertoire was profiled, and TCRdb retains in-frame clones only, with some absent. The profile covers roughly 570,000 clones, with nearly 98% appearing a single time and less than 0.35% taken by the ten largest. Overall study findings and caveats: Memory subsets had estimated richness that was generally smaller than that of naive subsets.

The sequence came from a man under 40 in good health. V usage is TRBV19 and J usage is TRBJ2-3; either TRBD1 or TRBD2 may fit D (5 bases each). The sample was naive CD8+ T cells sorted from blood. The CDR3 DNA follows: TGTGCCAGTAGTATATGGGACGGAAGCACAGATACGCAGTATTTT. This sequence encodes CASSIWDGSTDTQYF.